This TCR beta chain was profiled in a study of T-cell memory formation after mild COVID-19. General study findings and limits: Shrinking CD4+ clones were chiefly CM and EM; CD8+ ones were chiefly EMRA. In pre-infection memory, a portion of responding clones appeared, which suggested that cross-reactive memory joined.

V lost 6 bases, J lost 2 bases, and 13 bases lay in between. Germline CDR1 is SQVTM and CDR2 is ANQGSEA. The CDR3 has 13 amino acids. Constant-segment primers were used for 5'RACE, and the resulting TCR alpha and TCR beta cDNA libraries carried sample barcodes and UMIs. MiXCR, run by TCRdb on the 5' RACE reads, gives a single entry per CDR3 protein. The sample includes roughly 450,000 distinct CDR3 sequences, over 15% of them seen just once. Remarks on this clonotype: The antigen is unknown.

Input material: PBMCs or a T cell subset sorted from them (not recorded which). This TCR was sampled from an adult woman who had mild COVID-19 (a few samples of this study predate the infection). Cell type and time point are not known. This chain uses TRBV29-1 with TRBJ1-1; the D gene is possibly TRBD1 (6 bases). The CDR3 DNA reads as TGCAGCGTAACTGGACAGCTTAACACTGAAGCTTTCTTT. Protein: CSVTGQLNTEAFF.